The entry below gives a single TCR beta chain sequence along with its context. Antigen specificity is unknown. In the PCR, 60 Vbeta and 13 Jbeta primers were used. Assay used: immunoSEQ multiplex PCR; TCRdb lists only in-frame clones, some missing. The sample comprises about 160,000 clones, 84% of which are singletons, and 0.95% to 1.3% rests with the top ten. The data derive from a study of cytomegalovirus exposure and HLA in healthy donors. General study findings and limits: Some V segments, including TRBV6-2 and TRBV6-3, were excluded as indistinguishable. Certain sequence variants were highly shared and formed a cluster, and this cluster was likely a sequencing artifact.

Trimming pared 0 bases from V and 8 bases from J, leaving 9 bases between. The CDR3 is 13 amino acids. Germline loops: CDR1 SGHNT, CDR2 YYREEE (reference sequence). The chain joins TRBV5-4 to TRBJ1-3, with no clear D. The clonotype comes from a man aged 25-40 years in good health and CMV-seronegative. The sequencing sample was made of PBMCs. The CDR3 sequence: CASSLALRDTIYF. The CDR3 coding sequence is TGTGCCAGCAGCTTGGCCCTGCGCGACACCATATATTTT.